The 3 T cell receptor beta chains listed next were all sequenced from one sample in a study of HIV-infected patients and healthy controls. The repertoire came from unfractionated whole blood and reflected all unsorted peripheral T cells. Reverse transcription used around 480 ng RNA and constant-region primers for alpha and beta. Each of the alpha and beta chains got its own library through chain-specific third strand synthesis with indices. TCRdb re-called the 5' RACE reads with MiXCR, one entry per CDR3 protein. The sample consists of about 18,000 distinct CDR3 sequences, around 10% of them appearing once. Sequencing was performed on blood. The source of these receptors is an adult in good health.

This clonotype was seen many times. The rearrangement joins TRBV2 to TRBJ2-1; 8 bases fit TRBD2. The CDR3 sequence is 15 residues long. Germline CDR1 reads SNHLY; CDR2 reads FYNNEI. The trim removed 6 bases at V and 8 bases at J, leaving 12 bases unmatched. CDR3 DNA: TGTGCCAGCAGGGTTACTAGCGGAGCGTGGGATGAGCAGTTCTTC. Translating gives CASRVTSGAWDEQFF.

This clonotype was counted at least ten times. The V call is TRBV2, the J call TRBJ2-1, with D maybe TRBD1 (5 bases). V gave up 6 bases and J gave up 10 bases, with 13 bases separating them. Looked up from germline, CDR1 is SNHLY and CDR2 is FYNNEI. There are 12 residues in the CDR3. The CDR3 loop is CASRRQLREQFF. The DNA for the CDR3 is TGTGCCAGCAGGAGACAGTTAAGGGAGCAGTTCTTC.

This clonotype was picked up many times. The chain recombines TRBV2 with TRBJ1-5; maybe TRBD1 (5 bases). This CDR3 region has 14 residues. In germline, CDR1 is SNHLY, CDR2 FYNNEI. V lost 6 bases, J lost 2 bases, and 11 bases lay in between. The CDR3 loop is CASRGESGNQPQHF. The DNA for the CDR3 is TGTGCCAGCAGGGGGGAATCGGGCAATCAGCCCCAGCATTTT.